What follows describes a single T cell receptor beta chain. This clonotype has a handful of counts. Its antigen is unknown. It has no much larger one-base neighbor in the sample; base qualities were not kept. This sample is drawn from a study of vaccination and CD4 T cells after COVID-19 (dated by TCRdb to the early 2020s). Study-level background: Convalescent patients had a positive SARS-CoV-2 result on nasal swab PCR, and of these patients, several had mild disease and one had severe disease. The cultures were stimulated with overlapping spike peptide pools from SARS-CoV-2 and from the common cold coronaviruses HCoV-NL63, HCoV-OC43 and HCoV-229E. In some eleven COVID-19 convalescent patients and 4 infection-naive healthy vaccine recipients, researchers compared the spike-specific CD4+ TCR repertoire from before mRNA vaccination with the repertoire from after. As controls, cultures received a CEFX viral epitope pool (the positive control), an HIV-1 Nef peptide pool (the negative control), or no peptide at all. The convalescent cohort comprised six males and four females, including two Hispanic individuals, seven Caucasians, two Asians and one multiracial person. Participants received two doses of either the Pfizer-BioNTech BNT162b2 vaccine (n=8) or the Moderna mRNA-1273 vaccine (n=2). Post-COVID blood samples were collected from convalescent patients a median of about 92 days after diagnosis, with a range of about 35 to 170 days. Post-vaccine blood samples were taken a median of around 68 days after the second vaccine dose, with a range of roughly 13 to 250 days. Study-wide findings and limitations: In convalescent patients, a median about 84% of post-vaccine SARS-CoV-2-reactive clones were detected only after vaccination, and vaccine-specific priming was suggested by this finding. Of the vaccine-specific clones in convalescent patients, 304 of 307, or nearly all, reacted only to SARS-CoV-2 spike and did not cross-react with common cold coronaviruses. Relatively few convalescent patients were included in the study, and early timepoints after natural infection were not analyzed. The median number of SARS-CoV-2-reactive clonotypes rose from about 19 after infection to approximately 41 after vaccination, but the change was not significant.

From V the trimming removes 3 bases and from J it removes 4 bases, while the gene matches leave 6 bases of the junction unaccounted for. Looking up the germline V gene (reference sequence) yields CDR1 DFQATT and CDR2 SNEGSKA. The CDR3 holds 16 amino acids from the cysteine to the phenylalanine. Left in the record is the CDR3 DNA by itself, 48 bases read in frame from the first base. The treatment or condition label, read with the paper, signifies: approximately nine-day PBMC culture with coronavirus spike peptide pools or control peptides (ViraFEST assay). The study used the ViraFEST assay, which expanded antigen-specific T cells with peptide pools and then identified expanded clonotypes by TCR sequencing. The positive SARS-CoV-2 PCR tests of the convalescent patients were dated from March to December 2020, before the Alpha, Beta and Delta variants emerged in the United States. PBMCs were cultured at 1.5 million to 2 million per well in IMDM supplemented with roughly 5% human AB serum and roughly 10 IU/ml IL-2, with around 10 ug/ml peptide pools added. On days 3 and 7, half of the culture medium was replaced with fresh IL-2-containing medium. Once the cells had been in culture for less than 12 days, the EasySep CD4+ T cell isolation kit was used to isolate CD4+ T cells by negative selection. Ficoll-Paque Plus gradient centrifugation was used to isolate PBMCs from whole blood, and the isolated PBMCs were then either used fresh or cryopreserved at -140C. Culture conditions were generally each tested in triplicate wells.

Libraries were made using PCR. DNA from cultured CD4+ T cells underwent TCR sequencing with the Oncomine TCR Beta short-read assay at the Johns Hopkins FTIC core. The QIAamp micro DNA kit was used to extract genomic DNA from the cultured CD4+ T cells. The Oncomine TCR Beta libraries from cultured CD4+ T cells were pooled using unique dual indexes and then sequenced on an Illumina iSeq 100. Concerning the study's data processing: Non-productive sequences were filtered out, and CDR3s that did not start with C, did not end with F or W, or were shorter than 7 amino acids were discarded. The MANAFEST web application was used to identify antigen-specific clonotypes by comparing peptide-stimulated wells against reference wells and other culture wells. Positive clones required FDR below 0.05, an odds ratio above 5, and productive frequency above 0.1% in at least two of three replicate wells. A clonotype was classed as cross-reactive if the clonotype showed significant expansion both in SARS-CoV-2 spike wells and in at least one common cold coronavirus spike condition. CDR3 homology was assessed with Levenshtein distances (stringdist) and unrooted phylogenetic trees (ape) in R version 3.6.1. The raw public data were reprocessed by TCRdb itself: fastp quality trimming at Q25, MiXCR clonotype calling, in-frame beta chains only. Identical CDR3 protein sequences are pooled into one entry, listed with their most common genes and DNA. TCRdb, rather than the study authors, made the V and J calls. The sample table holds over 15,000 distinct CDR3 sequences, of which about 50% were seen once. The ten top clones hold 7% to 8.5% of the sample.

Sequencing was performed on CD4+ T cells from blood, cultured in vitro, taken before SARS-CoV-2 vaccination. The source of this sequence is a human donor who had recovered from COVID-19. The chain joins TRBV20-1 to TRBJ2-3; TRBD2 agrees with 14 junctional bases. Here is the DNA: TGCAGTGCTAGCCCCGTGACTAGCGGGAGGGCAGATACGCAGTATTTT. Its protein product is CSASPVTSGRADTQYF.